This section outlines one T cell receptor beta chain sequence together with its context. Antigen specificity is unknown. Additional DNA sequences in this sample encode the identical CDR3. The DNA input per sorted-subset replicate PCR was 200 ng, corresponding to 25,000 to 30,000 T cell genomes. The protocol was immunoSEQ multiplex PCR, while the TCRdb copy is restricted to in-frame clones and leaves out a portion. This sample yields around 2.1 million clones, of which under 95% are seen a single time; about 1.8% belongs to the top ten. Germline values: CDR1 SGHTA, CDR2 FQGTGA. The CDR3 is 13 residues long. J gave up 8 bases and V 1 base, and 2 bases lay outside the gene matches. These data belong to a study of shared clonotypes between healthy human individuals. Study in general: The cohort comprised a couple of women and a few men. Their ages spanned 18 to 49 years. Study results and limitations: Researchers sampled blood only, noting tissue repertoires likely differ.

In the naive CD8 group, cells lacked CD45RO and were positively selected for CCR7, so terminally differentiated effector memory CD45RA+ cells were left out. The sample consisted of naive CD8+ T cells from PBMCs. The clonotype originates from a man younger than 35 in good health. Some clones in this sample may be carry-over from other donors' samples. The V and J genes are TRBV7-3 and TRBJ2-1; TRBD2 agrees at 7 bases. The CDR3 protein is CASSLKSGDEQFF. In nucleotides, the CDR3 is TGTGCCAGCAGCTTAAAGAGCGGGGATGAGCAGTTCTTC.